Included here is one T cell receptor (beta chain) sequence, with context. The data belong to a study of CD8+ T cells in alopecia areata. Study details: Those patients who were treated received oral tofacitinib, which was given at 5 to 10 mg twice daily for moderate-to-severe alopecia areata. Tofacitinib exposure lasted 6 to 18 months, followed by 6 months off drug.

PBMCs served as the source from which CD4+ and CD8+ T cells were sorted. cDNA reverse transcribed from extracted RNA served as the sequencing template. Profiled with immunoSEQ multiplex PCR; TCRdb holds only in-frame clones, not every one. The repertoire holds over 120,000 clones, with about 60% as singletons. The clonotype comes from a human donor with alopecia areata. This specimen was CD4+ T cells sorted from blood, taken at week 0.

The CDR3 nucleotides read TGTGCCAGCAGTCACAGGGACCCTAACTATGGCTACACCTTC. Amino acids: CASSHRDPNYGYTF. V usage is TRBV6-5 and J usage is TRBJ1-2; a possible D gene is TRBD1 (6 bases). Germline CDR1 is MNHEY and CDR2 is SVGAGI. CDR3 size: 14 residues. V lost 5 bases, J lost 0 bases, and 10 bases lay in between.